This T cell receptor (beta chain) is from a study of blood T cell repertoires in COVID-19. Across the whole study: PBMCs, B-cell-depleted T cells, or T cells provided the cDNA or gDNA that made up the material.

Patients from Seattle were sampled longitudinally, starting during active infection. Remarks on this clone: This specimen includes other DNA sequences encoding the same CDR3.

In the original processing: For nucleated cells, counts were estimated from reference gene primer amplification. Profiling relied on immunoSEQ multiplex PCR, and the TCRdb table lists in-frame clones only, not all of them. The V and J calls and clone size are taken from that table; D and trimming were inferred from the DNA. The top ten hold about 0.8% of the sample, which has over 200,000 clones, roughly 90% seen once. The J segment lost 3 bases and the V segment lost 3 bases, leaving 4 bases of the junction unmatched. Germline V lookup: CDR1 SGHRS, CDR2 YFSETQ. The CDR3 sequence is 14 residues long.

The sequence came from a man between 60 and 75 years old with COVID-19, enrolled during active disease. The sample consisted of peripheral blood. The chain combines TRBV5-1 with TRBJ2-7, with TRBD1 matching over 9 bases. CDR3 DNA sequence: TGCGCCAGCAGCTCGGGACAGGGAAGCTACGAGCAGTACTTC. Protein: CASSSGQGSYEQYF. Full variable domain (rest looked up from reference TRBV5-1 and TRBJ2-7): KAGVTQTPRYLIKTRGQQVTLSCSPISGHRSVSWYQQTPGQGLQFLFEYFSETQRNKGNFPGRFSGRQFSNSRSEMNVSTLELGDSALYLCASSSGQGSYEQYFGPGTRLTVT.